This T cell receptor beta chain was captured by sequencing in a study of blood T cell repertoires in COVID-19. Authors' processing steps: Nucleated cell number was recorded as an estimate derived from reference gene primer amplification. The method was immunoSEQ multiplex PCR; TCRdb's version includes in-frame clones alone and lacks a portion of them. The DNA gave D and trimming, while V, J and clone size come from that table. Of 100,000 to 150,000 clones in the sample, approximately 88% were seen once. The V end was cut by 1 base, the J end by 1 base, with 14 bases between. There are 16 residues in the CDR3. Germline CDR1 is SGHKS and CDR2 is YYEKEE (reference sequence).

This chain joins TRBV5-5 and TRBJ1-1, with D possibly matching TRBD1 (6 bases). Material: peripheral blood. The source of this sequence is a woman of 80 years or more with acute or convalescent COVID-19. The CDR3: CASSLFQGRGNTEAFF. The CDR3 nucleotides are TGTGCCAGCAGCTTGTTTCAGGGCAGGGGGAACACTGAAGCTTTCTTT.